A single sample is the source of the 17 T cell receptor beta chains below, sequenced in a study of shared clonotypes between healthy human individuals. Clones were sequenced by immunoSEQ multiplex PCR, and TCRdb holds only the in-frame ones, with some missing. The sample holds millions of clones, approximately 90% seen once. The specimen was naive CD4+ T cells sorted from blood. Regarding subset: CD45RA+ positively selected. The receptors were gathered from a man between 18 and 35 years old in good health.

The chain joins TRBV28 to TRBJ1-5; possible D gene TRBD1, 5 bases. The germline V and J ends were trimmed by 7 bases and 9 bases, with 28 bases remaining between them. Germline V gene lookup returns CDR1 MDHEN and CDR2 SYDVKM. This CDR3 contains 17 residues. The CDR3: CASKRDKTASLGWPQHF. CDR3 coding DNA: TGTGCCAGCAAGAGAGACAAGACAGCTTCATTAGGTTGGCCCCAGCATTTT.

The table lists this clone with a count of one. Here the CDR3 reads CASSPRPLLNTIYF. For the CDR3, the DNA is TGTGCCAGCAGCCCTAGGCCGTTGCTAAACACCATATATTTT. The chain has TRBV7-9 and TRBJ1-3, with D unresolved. Germline assignment: CDR1 SEHNR and CDR2 FQNEAQ (reference sequence). V dropped 5 bases and J dropped 6 bases, with 14 bases sitting between them. The CDR3 loop spans 14 amino acids.

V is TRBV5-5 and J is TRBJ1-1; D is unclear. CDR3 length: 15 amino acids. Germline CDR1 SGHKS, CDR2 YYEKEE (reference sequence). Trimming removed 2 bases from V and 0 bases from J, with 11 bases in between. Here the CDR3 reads CASSLGYTLNTEAFF. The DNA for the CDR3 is TGTGCCAGCAGCTTAGGGTATACCTTGAACACTGAAGCTTTCTTT.

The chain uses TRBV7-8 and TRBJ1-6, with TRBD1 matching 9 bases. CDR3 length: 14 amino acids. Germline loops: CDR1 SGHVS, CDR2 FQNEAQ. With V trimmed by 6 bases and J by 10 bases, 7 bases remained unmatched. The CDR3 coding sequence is TGTGCCAGCAGGTTTGGGACAGGGATCTCACCCCTCCACTTT. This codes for CASRFGTGISPLHF.

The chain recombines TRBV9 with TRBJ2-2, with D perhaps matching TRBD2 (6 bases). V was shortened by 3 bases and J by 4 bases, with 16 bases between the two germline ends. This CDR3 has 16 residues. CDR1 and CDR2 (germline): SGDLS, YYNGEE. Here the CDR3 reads CASSGILAGVTGELFF. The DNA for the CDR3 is TGTGCCAGCAGCGGGATACTAGCCGGGGTCACCGGGGAGCTGTTTTTT.

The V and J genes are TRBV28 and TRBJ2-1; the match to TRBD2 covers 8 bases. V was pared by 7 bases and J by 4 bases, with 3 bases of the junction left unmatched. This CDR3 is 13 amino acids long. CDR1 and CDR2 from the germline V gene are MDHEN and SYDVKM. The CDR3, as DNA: TGTGCCAGCAAAGCGGGGGATTACAATGAGCAGTTCTTC. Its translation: CASKAGDYNEQFF.

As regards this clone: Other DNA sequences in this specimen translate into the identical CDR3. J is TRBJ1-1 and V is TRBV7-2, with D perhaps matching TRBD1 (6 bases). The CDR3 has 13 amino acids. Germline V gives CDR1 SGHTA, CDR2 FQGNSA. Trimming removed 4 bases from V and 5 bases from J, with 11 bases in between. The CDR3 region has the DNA TGTGCCAGCAGCTCCCAGGGGAATACTGAAGCTTTCTTT. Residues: CASSSQGNTEAFF.

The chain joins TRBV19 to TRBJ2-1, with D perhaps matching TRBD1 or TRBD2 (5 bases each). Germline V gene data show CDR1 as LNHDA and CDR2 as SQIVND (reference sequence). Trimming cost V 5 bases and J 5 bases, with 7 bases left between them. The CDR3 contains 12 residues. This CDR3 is CASSGTDNEQFF. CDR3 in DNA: TGTGCCAGTAGTGGGACCGACAATGAGCAGTTCTTC.

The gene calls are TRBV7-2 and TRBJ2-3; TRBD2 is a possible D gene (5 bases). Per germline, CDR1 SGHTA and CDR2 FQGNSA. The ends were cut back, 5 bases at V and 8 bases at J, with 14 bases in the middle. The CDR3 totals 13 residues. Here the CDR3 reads CASSTPGSGTQYF. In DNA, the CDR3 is TGTGCCAGCAGCACCCCGGGGTCAGGTACGCAGTATTTT.

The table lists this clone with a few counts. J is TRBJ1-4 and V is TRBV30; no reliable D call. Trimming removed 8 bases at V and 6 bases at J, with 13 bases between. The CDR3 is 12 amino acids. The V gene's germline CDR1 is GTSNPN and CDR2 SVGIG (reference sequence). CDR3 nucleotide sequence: TGTGCCGGGCGGTGGGCATATGAAAAACTGTTTTTT. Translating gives CAGRWAYEKLFF.

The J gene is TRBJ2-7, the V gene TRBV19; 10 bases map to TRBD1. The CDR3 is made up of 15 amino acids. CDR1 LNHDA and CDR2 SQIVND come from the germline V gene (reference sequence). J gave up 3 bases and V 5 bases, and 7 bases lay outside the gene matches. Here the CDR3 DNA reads TGTGCCAGTAGTCGTCACGGGACAGGGGACTACGAGCAGTACTTC. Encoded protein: CASSRHGTGDYEQYF.

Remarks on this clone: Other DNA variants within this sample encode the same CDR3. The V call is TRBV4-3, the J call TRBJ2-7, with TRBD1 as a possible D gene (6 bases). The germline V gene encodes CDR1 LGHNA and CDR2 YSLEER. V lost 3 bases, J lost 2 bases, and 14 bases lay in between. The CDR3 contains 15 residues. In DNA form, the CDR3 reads TGCGCCAGCAGCCAGGAGCCAGGGGCCCCCTACGAGCAGTACTTC. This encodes CASSQEPGAPYEQYF.

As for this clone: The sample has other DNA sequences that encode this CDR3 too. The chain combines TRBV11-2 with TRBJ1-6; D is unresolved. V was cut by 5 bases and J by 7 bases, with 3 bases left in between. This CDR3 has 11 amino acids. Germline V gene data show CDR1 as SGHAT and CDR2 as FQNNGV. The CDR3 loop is CASSANSPLHF. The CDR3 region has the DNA TGTGCCAGCAGCGCAAATTCACCCCTCCACTTT. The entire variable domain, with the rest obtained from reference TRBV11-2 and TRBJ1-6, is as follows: EAGVAQSPRYKIIEKRQSVAFWCNPISGHATLYWYQQILGQGPKLLIQFQNNGVVDDSQLPKDRFSAERLKGVDSTLKIQPAKLEDSAVYLCASSANSPLHFGNGTRLTVT.

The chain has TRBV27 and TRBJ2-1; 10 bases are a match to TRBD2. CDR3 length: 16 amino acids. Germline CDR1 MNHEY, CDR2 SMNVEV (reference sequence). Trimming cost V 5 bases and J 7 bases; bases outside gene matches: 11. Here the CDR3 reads CASSQATSGYPNEQFF. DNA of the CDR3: TGTGCCAGCAGTCAAGCGACTAGCGGGTACCCAAATGAGCAGTTCTTC.

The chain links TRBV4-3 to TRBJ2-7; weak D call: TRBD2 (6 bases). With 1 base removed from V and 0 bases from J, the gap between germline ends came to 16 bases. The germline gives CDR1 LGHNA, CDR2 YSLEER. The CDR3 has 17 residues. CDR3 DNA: TGCGCCAGCAGCCAAGGTTTGGGTAGCGGAACCTCCTACGAGCAGTACTTC. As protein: CASSQGLGSGTSYEQYF.

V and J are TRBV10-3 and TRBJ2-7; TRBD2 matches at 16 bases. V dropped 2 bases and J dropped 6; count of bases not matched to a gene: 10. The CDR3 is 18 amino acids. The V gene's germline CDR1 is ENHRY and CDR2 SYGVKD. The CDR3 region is CAISETGTSGRAPLEQYF. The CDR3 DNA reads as TGTGCCATCAGTGAGACGGGGACTAGCGGGAGGGCCCCACTCGAGCAGTACTTC.

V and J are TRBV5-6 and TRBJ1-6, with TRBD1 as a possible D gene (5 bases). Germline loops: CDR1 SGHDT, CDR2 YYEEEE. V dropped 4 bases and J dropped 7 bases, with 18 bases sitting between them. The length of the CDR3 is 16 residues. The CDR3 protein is CASSLGRGGENSPLHF. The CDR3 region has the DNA TGTGCCAGCAGCCTGGGGAGGGGAGGGGAGAATTCACCCCTCCACTTT.